A selection of T cell receptor beta chains follows, all from one sample in a study of metastatic and nonmetastatic thyroid tumors. TCRdb re-called the PCR reads through MiXCR. Of about 15,000 clones listed, 20% to 30% are singletons. Sequenced input: tumor tissue. The receptors come from a female donor with papillary thyroid cancer or a benign thyroid nodule (not recorded which). Some clones in this sample may be carry-over from other donors' samples. Each CDR3 is given with its conserved first and last residue. D genes are given only for firm matches. Size tells how often a clone was seen (once, few, many) or the class of an expanded clone, and some rows leave it out.

V gene	D gene	clone size	J gene	CDR3 protein	CDR3 DNA
TRBV5-4	TRBD2	many	TRBJ2-3	CASHPSGSTDTQYF	TGTGCCAGCCATCCTAGCGGGAGTACAGATACGCAGTATTTT
TRBV20-1	.	.	TRBJ2-7	CSAIYREYEQYF	TGCAGTGCTATATACAGGGAATACGAGCAGTACTTC
TRBV3-1	TRBD2	.	TRBJ2-7	CSSSRTSGRGNEQYF	TGTTCTAGCAGCCGGACTAGCGGGAGGGGAAACGAGCAGTACTTC
TRBV20-1	TRBD1	.	TRBJ1-5	CSASQGSNQPQHF	TGCAGTGCTTCACAGGGGAGCAATCAGCCCCAGCATTTT
TRBV19	.	few	TRBJ1-6	CASSIGGSPLHF	TGTGCCAGTAGTATAGGTGGATCACCCCTCCACTTT
TRBV20-1	TRBD2	once	TRBJ2-7	CSARMPSGAVGQYF	TGCAGTGCTAGAATGCCTAGCGGGGCCGTTGGGCAGTACTTC
TRBV3-1	.	.	TRBJ1-1	CASSHEGHTEAFF	TGTGCCAGCAGCCACGAGGGGCACACTGAAGCTTTCTTT
TRBV28	TRBD2	medium-sized	TRBJ2-7	CASSLRGSGTSSYEQYF	TGTGCCAGCAGCCTACGCGGGAGTGGAACCAGCTCCTACGAGCAGTACTTC
TRBV7-9	.	.	TRBJ2-7	CASSPLMTWAYEQYF	TGTGCCAGCAGCCCGTTGATGACATGGGCATACGAGCAGTACTTC
TRBV24-1	TRBD2	.	TRBJ2-3	CATSDPGPTSGYSTDTQYF	TGTGCCACCAGTGATCCGGGTCCGACTAGCGGATATAGCACAGATACGCAGTATTTT
TRBV6-1	TRBD2	medium-sized	TRBJ2-5	CASMSGAAGAQETQYF	TGTGCCAGCATGTCCGGAGCGGCGGGAGCACAAGAGACCCAGTACTTC
TRBV7-8	.	many	TRBJ1-5	CASSFTENQPQHF	TGTGCCAGCAGCTTTACAGAGAATCAGCCCCAGCATTTT
TRBV29-1	.	many	TRBJ2-7	CSATGANSYEQYF	TGCAGCGCGACGGGGGCCAACTCCTACGAGCAGTACTTC
TRBV19	TRBD1	medium-sized	TRBJ1-5	CASSIYDRGNQPQHF	TGTGCCAGTAGTATCTATGACAGGGGGAATCAGCCCCAGCATTTT
TRBV10-3	TRBD1	few	TRBJ2-2	CAISEGQGEVGELFF	TGTGCCATCAGTGAGGGACAGGGGGAAGTCGGGGAGCTGTTTTTT
TRBV9	.	many	TRBJ2-1	CASSASDLGNEQFF	TGTGCCAGCAGCGCTAGCGATTTGGGGAATGAGCAGTTCTTC
TRBV20-1	TRBD2	many	TRBJ2-1	CSAGTFATSGRAKNEQFF	TGCAGTGCTGGGACCTTTGCGACTAGCGGGAGGGCCAAGAATGAGCAGTTCTTC
TRBV6-1	.	few	TRBJ2-7	CASYGGRVQSSSYEQYF	TGTGCCAGTTACGGCGGCAGGGTCCAAAGCAGCTCCTACGAGCAGTACTTC
TRBV10-3	.	.	TRBJ1-1	CAISESWDGNTEAFF	TGTGCCATCAGTGAGTCGTGGGACGGTAACACTGAAGCTTTCTTT
TRBV28	.	.	TRBJ2-7	CASSLRGGDEQYF	TGTGCCAGCAGTTTACGAGGTGGGGACGAGCAGTACTTC
TRBV18	TRBD1	.	TRBJ2-6	CASSLKTGVGANVLTF	TGTGCCAGCTCACTAAAGACAGGGGTCGGGGCCAACGTCCTGACTTTC
TRBV18	TRBD1	many	TRBJ2-7	CASSPRWGTEFYEQYF	TGTGCCAGCTCACCACGTTGGGGGACAGAGTTCTACGAGCAGTACTTC
TRBV7-8	TRBD1	many	TRBJ1-5	CASRPDRGNQPQHF	TGTGCCAGCAGACCCGACAGGGGTAATCAGCCCCAGCATTTT
TRBV7-2	.	.	TRBJ2-2	CASSERWGNGELFF	TGTGCCAGCAGCGAACGGTGGGGAAACGGGGAGCTGTTTTTT
TRBV6-1	TRBD2	medium-sized	TRBJ2-2	CASSEWGGGSGELFF	TGTGCCAGCAGTGAATGGGGCGGGGGGAGCGGGGAGCTGTTTTTT
TRBV18	.	many	TRBJ1-3	CASSPEGGSSGNTIYF	TGTGCCAGCTCACCGGAAGGGGGGAGCTCTGGAAACACCATATATTTT
TRBV7-3	.	.	TRBJ1-1	CASSLSSLNTEAFF	TGTGCCAGCAGCTTAAGCAGCCTGAACACTGAAGCTTTCTTT
TRBV6-1	.	.	TRBJ2-1	CASSGTGTGSNEQSF	TGTGCCAGCAGTGGAACCGGCACCGGTTCCAATGAGCAGTCCTTC
TRBV5-4	.	many	TRBJ1-1	CASSLAGVVTEAFF	TGTGCCAGCAGCTTGGCCGGGGTCGTCACTGAAGCTTTCTTT
TRBV29-1	.	many	TRBJ2-1	CSARERRGQWQFF	TGCAGCGCTCGGGAGCGCCGGGGACAATGGCAGTTCTTC
TRBV6-4	TRBD1	few	TRBJ2-7	CANFPGQGTPTLDYEQYF	TGTGCCAATTTCCCGGGACAGGGCACTCCTACGCTAGACTACGAGCAGTACTTC
TRBV20-1	.	.	TRBJ2-7	CSARGGTVSYEQYF	TGCAGTGCTAGAGGGGGAACGGTATCATACGAGCAGTACTTC
TRBV6-2/TRBV6-3	TRBD1	.	TRBJ1-5	CASSWTGSQDQPQHF	TGTGCCAGCAGTTGGACAGGGAGTCAGGATCAGCCCCAGCATTTT
TRBV28	.	few	TRBJ1-6	CASVTYGGEIDSPLHF	TGTGCCAGCGTCACCTATGGGGGGGAAATCGATTCACCCCTCCACTTT
TRBV4-1	.	medium-sized	TRBJ2-7	CASSQLVGGSYEQYF	TGCGCCAGCAGCCAACTTGTGGGGGGCTCCTACGAGCAGTACTTC
TRBV2	TRBD1	.	TRBJ2-7	CASRLGQNSYEQYF	TGTGCCAGCAGATTGGGACAGAATTCCTACGAGCAGTACTTC
TRBV12-3/TRBV12-4	.	medium-sized	TRBJ2-7	CASSPDISYEQYF	TGTGCCAGCAGTCCAGACATCTCCTACGAGCAGTACTTC
TRBV25-1	.	medium-sized	TRBJ1-2	CASTSGYGYTF	TGTGCCAGCACCTCCGGCTATGGCTACACCTTC
TRBV2	TRBD1	.	TRBJ2-2	CASSGTGGLNGRIAGELFF	TGTGCCAGCAGTGGGACAGGGGGCTTGAACGGGAGAATCGCCGGGGAGCTGTTTTTT
TRBV11-2	TRBD1	medium-sized	TRBJ2-7	CASSRTGASAEQYF	TGTGCCAGCAGCCGGACAGGGGCCTCCGCCGAGCAGTACTTC
TRBV28	.	medium-sized	TRBJ2-3	CASSPLTRADTQYF	TGTGCCAGCAGTCCATTGACACGCGCAGATACGCAGTATTTT
TRBV5-1	.	.	TRBJ2-7	CASSPWAGPYEQYF	TGCGCCAGCAGCCCCTGGGCGGGGCCCTACGAGCAGTACTTC
TRBV11-2	.	.	TRBJ2-7	CASGGSTYEKYF	TGTGCCAGCGGAGGGAGCACCTACGAGAAGTACTTT
TRBV7-6	.	few	TRBJ1-2	CASSLWAGNYGYTF	TGTGCCAGCAGCTTATGGGCGGGTAACTATGGCTACACCTTC
TRBV7-9	.	many	TRBJ2-2	CASTAGASERGELFF	TGTGCCAGCACCGCCGGAGCGTCCGAGCGGGGGGAGCTGTTTTTT
TRBV10-1	TRBD2	.	TRBJ2-1	CASSDLAGGPFFYNEQFF	TGCGCCAGCAGTGACTTAGCGGGAGGGCCGTTTTTCTACAATGAGCAGTTCTTC
TRBV5-1	.	.	TRBJ1-2	CASRHGTQTTPYGYTF	TGCGCCAGCAGACACGGGACACAGACTACCCCCTATGGCTACACCTTC
TRBV20-1	TRBD2	many	TRBJ2-5	CSAITSGSYQETQYF	TGCAGTGCTATAACTAGCGGCAGCTACCAAGAGACCCAGTACTTC
TRBV20-1	.	many	TRBJ1-2	CSAKKGDLGGYTF	TGCAGTGCTAAAAAAGGGGACCTGGGGGGCTACACCTTC
TRBV27	.	.	TRBJ2-1	CASSAQGSSINEQFF	TGTGCCAGCAGTGCCCAGGGGAGTTCTATAAATGAGCAGTTCTTC
TRBV20-1	TRBD2	medium-sized	TRBJ2-7	CSAPRTSGNYEQYF	TGCAGTGCCCCTCGGACTAGCGGAAATTACGAGCAGTACTTC